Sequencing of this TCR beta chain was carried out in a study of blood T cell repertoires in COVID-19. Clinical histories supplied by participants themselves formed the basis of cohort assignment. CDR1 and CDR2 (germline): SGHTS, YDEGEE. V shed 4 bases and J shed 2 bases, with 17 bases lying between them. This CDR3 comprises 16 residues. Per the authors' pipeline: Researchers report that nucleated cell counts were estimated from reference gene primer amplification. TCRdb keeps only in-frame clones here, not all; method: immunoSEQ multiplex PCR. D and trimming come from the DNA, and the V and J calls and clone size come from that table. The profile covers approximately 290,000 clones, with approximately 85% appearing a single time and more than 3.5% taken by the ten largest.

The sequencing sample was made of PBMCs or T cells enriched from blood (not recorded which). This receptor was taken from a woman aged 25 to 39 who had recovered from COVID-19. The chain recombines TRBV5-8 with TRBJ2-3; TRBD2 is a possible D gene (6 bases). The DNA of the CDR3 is TGTGCCAGCAGCCCTGCTTTGGTAGCGGCCACAGATACGCAGTATTTT. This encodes CASSPALVAATDTQYF. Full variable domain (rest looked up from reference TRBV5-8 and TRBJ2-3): EAGVTQSPTHLIKTRGQQATLRCSPISGHTSVYWYQQALGLGLQFLLWYDEGEERNRGNFPPRFSGRQFPNYSSELNVNALELEDSALYLCASSPALVAATDTQYFGPGTRLTVL.